This TCR beta chain was documented in a study of blood T cell repertoires in COVID-19. Study summary: Sites in the United States, Italy and Spain provided acute and convalescent COVID-19 samples. Nucleic acid was either cDNA or gDNA, and it came from T cells, B-cell-depleted T cells, or PBMCs.

Across fewer than 25 US areas, participants ranged in age from 18 to 89 years. Germline V gene data show CDR1 as SGHVS and CDR2 as FQNEAQ. This CDR3 spans 17 amino acids. The V segment lost 5 bases and the J segment 4 bases; nucleotides outside the gene matches: 8. In the study's own analysis: Amplification with reference gene primers provided the estimates of nucleated cell counts. Profiled with immunoSEQ multiplex PCR; TCRdb holds only in-frame clones, not every one. V and J calls and clone size are given by that table; D and trimming were obtained from the DNA. The data show some 200,000 clones, roughly 89% seen once.

This chain links TRBV7-8 with TRBJ2-2, with 12 bases lining up with TRBD2. The TCR sequence derives from a man between 18 and 35 years old with acute COVID-19. The sample consisted of PBMCs or T cells enriched from blood (not recorded which). This CDR3 reads CASSPSRTSGVTGELFF. The CDR3 region has the DNA TGTGCCAGCAGCCCTAGCCGGACTAGCGGGGTCACCGGGGAGCTGTTTTTT.